These 7 T cell receptor beta chains were all obtained from the same sample, sequenced in a study of T cells in localized non-small cell lung cancer. Generated by immunoSEQ multiplex PCR, the TCRdb table keeps only in-frame clones and is missing some. Of around 40,000 clones in the sample, 75% to 90% were seen once. The input for sequencing was peripheral blood, taken before any cancer treatment. Receptor source: a man between 40 and 75 years old with stage I lung adenocarcinoma.

This clone occurred a few times. V usage is TRBV5-6 and J usage is TRBJ1-1; the D is unclear. CDR3 length equals 15 residues. Between the trimmed V and J ends, which lost 1 base and 0 bases, there was a span of 10 bases. Germline V gives CDR1 SGHDT, CDR2 YYEEEE. CDR3 DNA: TGTGCCAGCAGCTTGCCAGGAGTCATGAACACTGAAGCTTTCTTT. Translating it yields CASSLPGVMNTEAFF.

The chain carries TRBV18 and TRBJ1-3; D is possibly TRBD1 (5 bases). With 3 bases removed from V and 0 bases from J, the gap between germline ends came to 21 bases. CDR3 length: 19 amino acids. Germline CDR1 reads KGHSH; CDR2 reads LQKENI. The CDR3 DNA reads as TGTGCCAGCTCACCGGGGGGTTCAAACCTGACCTCCTCTGGAAACACCATATATTTT. It is translated as CASSPGGSNLTSSGNTIYF.

The V call is TRBV7-2, the J call TRBJ2-1, with TRBD2 as a possible D gene (6 bases). The length of the CDR3 is 15 residues. In germline, CDR1 is SGHTA, CDR2 FQGNSA. The germline V and J ends were trimmed by 5 bases and 8 bases, with 19 bases remaining between them. CDR3 DNA: TGTGCCAGCAGCCCCTACGGAAGAGGGGAGGATGAGCAGTTCTTC. It specifies CASSPYGRGEDEQFF.

The gene calls are TRBV10-3 and TRBJ2-7; 14 bases agree with TRBD2. The V and J ends lost 6 bases and 4 bases, in that order; junction bases with no gene match: 5. CDR1 and CDR2 (germline): ENHRY, SYGVKD. The CDR3 extends over 15 amino acids. CDR3 DNA: TGTGCCATCAGGGGGACTAGCGGGAGCCAGTACGAGCAGTACTTC. It specifies CAIRGTSGSQYEQYF.

The rearrangement links TRBV7-9 to TRBJ1-1; TRBD1 might be the D (5 bases). CDR3 length: 15 amino acids. Germline CDR1 SEHNR, CDR2 FQNEAQ (reference sequence). Trimming shortened V by 5 bases and J by 4 bases, and 17 bases separated the two germline ends. The CDR3: CASSPGTAGGTEAFF. In DNA form, the CDR3 reads TGTGCCAGCAGCCCAGGGACGGCCGGGGGCACTGAAGCTTTCTTT.

The chain couples TRBV5-1 to TRBJ2-5, with 12 positions matching TRBD2. This CDR3 contains 14 residues. J lost 5 bases, V lost 4 bases, and 3 bases had no gene match. Germline CDR1 and CDR2: SGHRS and YFSETQ. CDR3 protein: CASSRLAGEETQYF. As DNA, the CDR3 is TGCGCCAGCAGCCGACTAGCGGGAGAGGAGACCCAGTACTTC.

This clone was recorded only once. The J gene is TRBJ2-3, the V gene TRBV7-6; D is tentatively TRBD1 or TRBD2 (5 bases each). In germline, CDR1 is SGHVS, CDR2 FNYEAQ. This CDR3 has 17 amino acids. The ends were cut back, 2 bases at V and 2 bases at J, with 17 bases in the middle. For the CDR3, the DNA is TGTGCCAGCAGCTTATCCGGTCGGGACCCAGTCACAGATACGCAGTATTTT. It yields the protein CASSLSGRDPVTDTQYF.